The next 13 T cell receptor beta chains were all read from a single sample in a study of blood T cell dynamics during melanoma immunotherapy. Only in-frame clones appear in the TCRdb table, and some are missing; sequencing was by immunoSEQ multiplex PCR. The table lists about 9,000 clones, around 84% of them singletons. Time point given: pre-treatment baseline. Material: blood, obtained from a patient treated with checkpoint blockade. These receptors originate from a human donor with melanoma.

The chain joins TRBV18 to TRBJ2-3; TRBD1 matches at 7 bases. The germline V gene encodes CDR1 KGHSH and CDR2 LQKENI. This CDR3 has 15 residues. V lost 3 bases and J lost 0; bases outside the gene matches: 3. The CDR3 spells CASSPEDRSTDTQYF. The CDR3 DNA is TGTGCCAGCTCACCGGAGGACAGGAGCACAGATACGCAGTATTTT.

The CDR3 spells CASSDSSGGILDEQFF. In nucleotides, the CDR3 is TGTGCCAGCAGTGATTCTAGCGGGGGAATCCTCGATGAGCAGTTCTTC. The chain couples TRBV6-1 to TRBJ2-1; TRBD2 aligns across 10 bases. The J segment lost 8 bases and the V segment lost 3 bases, leaving 10 bases of the junction unmatched. Per the germline V gene, CDR1 is MNHNS and CDR2 is SASEGT. The CDR3 length is 16 residues.

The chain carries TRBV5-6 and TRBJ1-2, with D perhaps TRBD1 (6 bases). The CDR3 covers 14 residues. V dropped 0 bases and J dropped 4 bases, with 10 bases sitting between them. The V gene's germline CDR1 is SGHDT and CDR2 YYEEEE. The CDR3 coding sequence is TGTGCCAGCAGCTTGGTCGGACAGCCCTATGGCTACACCTTC. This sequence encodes CASSLVGQPYGYTF.

As DNA, the CDR3 is TGTGCCAGCGGAAGGGGGAGGACTGGCGGTGAGCAGTTCTTC. Protein product: CASGRGRTGGEQFF. This sequence joins TRBV7-2 and TRBJ2-1, with D perhaps assigned TRBD1 or TRBD2 (6 bases each). V gave up 8 bases and J gave up 9 bases, with 20 bases separating them. Germline V CDR1 and CDR2: SGHTA, FQGNSA. The CDR3 totals 14 residues.

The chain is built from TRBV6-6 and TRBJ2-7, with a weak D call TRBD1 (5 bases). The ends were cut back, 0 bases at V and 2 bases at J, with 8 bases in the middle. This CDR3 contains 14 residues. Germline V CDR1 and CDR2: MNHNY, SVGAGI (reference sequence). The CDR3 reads CASSYSQGTYEQYF. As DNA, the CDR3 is TGTGCCAGCAGTTACTCTCAGGGTACCTACGAGCAGTACTTC.

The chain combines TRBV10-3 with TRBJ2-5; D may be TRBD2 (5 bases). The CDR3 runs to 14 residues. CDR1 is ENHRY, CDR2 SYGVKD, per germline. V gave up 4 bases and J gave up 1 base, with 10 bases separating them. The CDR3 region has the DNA TGTGCCATCAGTGGTACCACTAGCCAAGAGACCCAGTACTTC. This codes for CAISGTTSQETQYF.

The CDR3 sequence is CASSWTAQETQYF. CDR3 nucleotides: TGTGCCAGCAGCTGGACAGCCCAAGAGACCCAGTACTTC. The rearrangement joins TRBV7-7 to TRBJ2-5; D might be TRBD1 (6 bases). Per germline, CDR1 SSHAT and CDR2 FNYEAQ (reference sequence). V was shortened by 4 bases and J by 1 base, with 7 bases between the two germline ends. The CDR3 length is 13 residues.

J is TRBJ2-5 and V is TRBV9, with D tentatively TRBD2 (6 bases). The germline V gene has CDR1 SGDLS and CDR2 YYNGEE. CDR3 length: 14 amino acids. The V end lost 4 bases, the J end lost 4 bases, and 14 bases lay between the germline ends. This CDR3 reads CASSPPGTRETQYF. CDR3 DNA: TGTGCCAGCAGCCCCCCCGGGACTCGAGAGACCCAGTACTTC.

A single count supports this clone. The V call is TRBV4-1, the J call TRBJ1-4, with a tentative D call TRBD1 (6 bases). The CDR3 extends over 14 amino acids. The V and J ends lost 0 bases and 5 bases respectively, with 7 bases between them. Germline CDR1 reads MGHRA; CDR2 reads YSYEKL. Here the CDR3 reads CASSQDTGNEKLFF. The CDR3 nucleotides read TGCGCCAGCAGCCAAGATACAGGGAATGAAAAACTGTTTTTT.

The CDR3 DNA is TGTGCCAGCAGCTTGTACGGGAGGAGGATGACAGATACGCAGTATTTT. Translated: CASSLYGRRMTDTQYF. The rearrangement uses TRBV5-8 and TRBJ2-3; 7 bases are a match to TRBD2. Germline lookup yields CDR1 SGHTS and CDR2 YDEGEE. The CDR3 extends over 16 amino acids. The V and J ends lost 1 base and 3 bases, in that order; junction bases with no gene match: 8.

The DNA for the CDR3 is TGTGCCAGCACCCCATCTGGGCCGGGGAGGACCGGGGAGCTGTTTTTT. Translation: CASTPSGPGRTGELFF. V usage is TRBV28 and J usage is TRBJ2-2; weak D call: TRBD2 (6 bases). With 7 bases removed from V and 5 bases from J, the gap between germline ends came to 20 bases. The CDR3 runs to 16 residues. CDR1 is MDHEN and CDR2 is SYDVKM in the germline V gene.

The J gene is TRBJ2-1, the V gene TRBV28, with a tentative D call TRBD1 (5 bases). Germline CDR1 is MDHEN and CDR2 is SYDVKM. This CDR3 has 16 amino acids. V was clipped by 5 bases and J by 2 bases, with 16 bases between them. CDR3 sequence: CASSPPFDSPYNEQFF. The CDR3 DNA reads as TGTGCCAGCAGTCCGCCCTTCGACAGTCCCTACAATGAGCAGTTCTTC. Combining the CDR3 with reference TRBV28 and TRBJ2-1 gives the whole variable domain DVKVTQSSRYLVKRTGEKVFLECVQDMDHENMFWYRQDPGLGLRLIYFSYDVKMKEKGDIPEGYSVSREKKERFSLILESASTNQTSMYLCASSPPFDSPYNEQFFGPGTRLTVL.

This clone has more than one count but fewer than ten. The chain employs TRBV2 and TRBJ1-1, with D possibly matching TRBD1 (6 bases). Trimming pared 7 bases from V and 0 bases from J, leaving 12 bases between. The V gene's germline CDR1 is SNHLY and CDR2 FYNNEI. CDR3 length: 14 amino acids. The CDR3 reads CASNLDRLNTEAFF. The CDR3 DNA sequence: TGTGCCAGCAACCTGGACAGACTGAACACTGAAGCTTTCTTT.